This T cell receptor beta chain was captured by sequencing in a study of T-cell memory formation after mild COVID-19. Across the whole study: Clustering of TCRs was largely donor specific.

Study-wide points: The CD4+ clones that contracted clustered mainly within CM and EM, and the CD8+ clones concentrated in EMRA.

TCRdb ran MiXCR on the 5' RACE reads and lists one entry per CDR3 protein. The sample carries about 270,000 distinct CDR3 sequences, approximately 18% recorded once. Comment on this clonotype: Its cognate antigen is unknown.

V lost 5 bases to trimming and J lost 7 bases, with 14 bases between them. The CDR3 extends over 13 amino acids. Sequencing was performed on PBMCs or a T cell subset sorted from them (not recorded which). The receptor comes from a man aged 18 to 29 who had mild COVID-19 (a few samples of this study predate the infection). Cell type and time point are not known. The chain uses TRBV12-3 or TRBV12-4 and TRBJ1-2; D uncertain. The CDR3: CASSQTPGSGYTF. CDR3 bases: TGTGCCAGCAGTCAAACGCCTGGGTCTGGCTACACCTTC.